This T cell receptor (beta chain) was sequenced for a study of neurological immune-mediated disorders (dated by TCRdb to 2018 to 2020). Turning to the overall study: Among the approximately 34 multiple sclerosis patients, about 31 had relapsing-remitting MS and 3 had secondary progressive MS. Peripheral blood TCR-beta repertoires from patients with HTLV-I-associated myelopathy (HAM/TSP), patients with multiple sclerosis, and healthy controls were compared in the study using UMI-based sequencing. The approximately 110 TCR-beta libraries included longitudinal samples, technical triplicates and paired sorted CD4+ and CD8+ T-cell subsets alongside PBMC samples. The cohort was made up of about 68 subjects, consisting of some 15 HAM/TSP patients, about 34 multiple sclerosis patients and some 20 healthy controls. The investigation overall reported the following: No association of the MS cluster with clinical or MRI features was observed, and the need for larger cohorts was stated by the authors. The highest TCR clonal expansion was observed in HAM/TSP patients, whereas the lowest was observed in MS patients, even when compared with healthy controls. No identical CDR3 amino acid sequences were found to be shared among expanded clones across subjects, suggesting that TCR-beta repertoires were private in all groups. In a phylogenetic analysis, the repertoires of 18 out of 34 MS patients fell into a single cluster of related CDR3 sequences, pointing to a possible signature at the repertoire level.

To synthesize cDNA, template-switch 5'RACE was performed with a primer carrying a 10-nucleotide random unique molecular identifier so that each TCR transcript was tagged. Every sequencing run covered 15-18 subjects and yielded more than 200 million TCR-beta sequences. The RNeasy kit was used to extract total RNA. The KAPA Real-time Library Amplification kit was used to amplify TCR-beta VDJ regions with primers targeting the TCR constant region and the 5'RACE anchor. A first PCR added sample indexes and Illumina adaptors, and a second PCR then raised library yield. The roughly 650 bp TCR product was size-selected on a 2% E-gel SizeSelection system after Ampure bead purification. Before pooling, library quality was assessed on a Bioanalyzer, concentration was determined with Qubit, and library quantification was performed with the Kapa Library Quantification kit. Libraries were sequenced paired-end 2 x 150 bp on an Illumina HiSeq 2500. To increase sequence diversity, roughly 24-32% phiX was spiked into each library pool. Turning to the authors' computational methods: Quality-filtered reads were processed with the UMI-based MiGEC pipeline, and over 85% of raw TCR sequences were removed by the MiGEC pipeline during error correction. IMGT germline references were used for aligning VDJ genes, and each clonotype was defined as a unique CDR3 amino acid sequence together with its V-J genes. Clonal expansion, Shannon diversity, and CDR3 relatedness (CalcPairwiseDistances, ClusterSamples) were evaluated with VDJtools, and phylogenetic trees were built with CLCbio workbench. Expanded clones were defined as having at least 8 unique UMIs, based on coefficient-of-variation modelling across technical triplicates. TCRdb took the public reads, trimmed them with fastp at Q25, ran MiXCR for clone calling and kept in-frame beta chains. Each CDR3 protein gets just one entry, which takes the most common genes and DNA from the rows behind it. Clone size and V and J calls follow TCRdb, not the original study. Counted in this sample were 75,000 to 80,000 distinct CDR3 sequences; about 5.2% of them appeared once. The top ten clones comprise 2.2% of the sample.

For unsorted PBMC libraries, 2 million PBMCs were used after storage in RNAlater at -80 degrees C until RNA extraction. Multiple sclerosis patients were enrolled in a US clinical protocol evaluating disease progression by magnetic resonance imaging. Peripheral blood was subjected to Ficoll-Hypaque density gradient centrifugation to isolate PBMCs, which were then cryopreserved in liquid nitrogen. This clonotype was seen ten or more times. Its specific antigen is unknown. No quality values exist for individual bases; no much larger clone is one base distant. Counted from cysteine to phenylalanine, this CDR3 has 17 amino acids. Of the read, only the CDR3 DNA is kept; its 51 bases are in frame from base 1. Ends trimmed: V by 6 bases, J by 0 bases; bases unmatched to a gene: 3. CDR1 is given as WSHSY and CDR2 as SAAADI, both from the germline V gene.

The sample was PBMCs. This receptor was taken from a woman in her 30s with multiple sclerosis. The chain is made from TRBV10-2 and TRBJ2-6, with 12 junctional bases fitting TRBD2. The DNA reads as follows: TGCGCCAGCAGAGGACTAGCGGGATTCTCTGGGGCCAACGTCCTGACTTTC. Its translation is CASRGLAGFSGANVLTF.